This T cell receptor (beta chain) was identified in a study of blood T cell repertoires in COVID-19. About the study: T cells, B-cell-depleted T cells, or PBMCs provided the cDNA or gDNA that served as material.

As processed by the authors: The assay estimated nucleated cells by amplifying reference gene primers. Measured with immunoSEQ multiplex PCR; TCRdb has only the in-frame clones, and not every one. The DNA was the basis for D and trimming; V, J and clone size are from that table. The profile shows more than 95,000 clones, 70% to 90% of them singletons. This TCR was sampled from a human donor in a cohort sampled during active COVID-19. Input material: peripheral blood.

CDR3 in amino acids: CASSLMRISGANVLTF. DNA for the CDR3: TGTGCCAGCAGTTTAATGCGGATCTCTGGGGCCAACGTCCTGACTTTC. J is TRBJ2-6 and V is TRBV28; D ambiguous. Between the trimmed V and J ends, which lost 2 bases and 0 bases, there was a span of 8 bases. The CDR3 is made up of 16 amino acids. Germline lookup yields CDR1 MDHEN and CDR2 SYDVKM.